This paragraph reports one T cell receptor beta chain. What it binds is not known. This record comes from a study of cytomegalovirus exposure and HLA in healthy donors. Use of 60 Vbeta and 13 Jbeta primers characterized the PCR. Assay: immunoSEQ multiplex PCR; the TCRdb copy retains only in-frame clones and omits some. The sample shows roughly 130,000 clones, roughly 84% of them seen only once. Study conclusions and caveats: In vitro testing confirmed a few CMV-associated chains as specific for CMV antigens. Most of the TCR beta V segments (in an earlier analysis) were productive either about 87% or about 30% of the time. Most TCR sequences showed up rarely, but some public TCRs showed up in many donors. Researchers counted around 180 TCR beta chains as cytomegalovirus-associated.

The receptor's source is a young woman in good health and CMV-seropositive. Sequencing was performed on PBMCs.

The CDR3 sequence: CASSQAAGTRETQYF. CDR3 in DNA: TGTGCCAGCAGCCAAGCCGCCGGGACAAGAGAAACCCAGTACTTC. The chain links TRBV4-2 to TRBJ2-5; D perhaps matches TRBD1 (6 bases). Between the trimmed V and J ends, which lost 1 base and 8 bases, there was a span of 17 bases. The CDR3 consists of 15 residues. In germline, CDR1 is LGHNA, CDR2 YNFKEQ.